The entry below describes one T cell receptor (beta chain). The sample is drawn from a study of blood T cell repertoires in COVID-19. About the study: Nucleic acid was either cDNA or gDNA, and it came from T cells, B-cell-depleted T cells, or PBMCs.

The repertoire was sequenced with immunoSEQ multiplex PCR; TCRdb's copy has only in-frame clones and lacks some. The data hold roughly 180,000 clones, with more than 85% observed a single time. V was shortened by 1 base and J by 2 bases, with 11 bases between the two germline ends. Per germline, CDR1 SGHTA and CDR2 FQGNSA. The CDR3 has 15 amino acids. This TCR was recovered from a young woman with active or convalescent COVID-19. The chain recombines TRBV7-2 with TRBJ1-2; possibly TRBD1 for D (6 bases). The specimen was peripheral blood. CDR3 sequence: CASSLGWGQNYGYTF. The CDR3, as DNA: TGTGCCAGCAGCTTAGGGTGGGGACAAAACTATGGCTACACCTTC.